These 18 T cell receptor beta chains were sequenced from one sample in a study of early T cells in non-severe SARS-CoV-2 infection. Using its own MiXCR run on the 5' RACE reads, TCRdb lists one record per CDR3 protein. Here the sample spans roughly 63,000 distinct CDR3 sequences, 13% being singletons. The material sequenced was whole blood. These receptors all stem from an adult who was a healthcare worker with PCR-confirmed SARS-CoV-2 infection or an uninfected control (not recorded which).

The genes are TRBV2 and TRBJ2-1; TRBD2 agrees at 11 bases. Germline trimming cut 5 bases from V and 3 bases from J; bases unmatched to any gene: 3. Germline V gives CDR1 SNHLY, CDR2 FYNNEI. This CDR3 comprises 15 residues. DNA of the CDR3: TGTGCCAGCAGTATTAGCGGGGGGGACTACAATGAGCAGTTCTTC. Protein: CASSISGGDYNEQFF.

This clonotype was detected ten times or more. In DNA form, the CDR3 reads TGTGCCATCAGAGAACAGGTTCCCCAAAACACCGGGGAGCTGTTTTTT. It codes for CAIREQVPQNTGELFF. The rearrangement uses TRBV10-3 and TRBJ2-2, with a possible D match to TRBD1 (5 bases). The CDR3 is made up of 16 amino acids. V was pared by 6 bases and J by 2 bases, with 16 bases between. Germline CDR1 ENHRY, CDR2 SYGVKD.

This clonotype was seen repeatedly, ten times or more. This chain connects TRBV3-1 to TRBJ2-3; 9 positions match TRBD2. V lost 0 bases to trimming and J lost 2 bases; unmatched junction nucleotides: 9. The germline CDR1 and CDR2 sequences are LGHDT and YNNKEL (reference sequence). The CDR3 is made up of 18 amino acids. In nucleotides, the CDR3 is TGTGCCAGCAGCCAAGATCGATGGCTAGCGGGGATCACAGATACGCAGTATTTT. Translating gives CASSQDRWLAGITDTQYF.

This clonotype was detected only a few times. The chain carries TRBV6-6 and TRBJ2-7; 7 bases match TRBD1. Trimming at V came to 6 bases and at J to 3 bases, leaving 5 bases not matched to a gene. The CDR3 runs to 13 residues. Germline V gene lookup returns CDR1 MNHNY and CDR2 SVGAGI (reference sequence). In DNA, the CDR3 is TGTGCCAGCAGCGCCGACAGGGACTACGAGCAGTACTTC. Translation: CASSADRDYEQYF.

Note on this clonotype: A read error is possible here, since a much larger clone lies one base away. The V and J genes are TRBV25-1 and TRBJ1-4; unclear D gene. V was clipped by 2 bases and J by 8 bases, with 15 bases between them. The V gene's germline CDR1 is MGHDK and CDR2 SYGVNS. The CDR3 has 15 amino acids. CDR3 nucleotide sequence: TGTGCCAGCAGTGAACCGCTAATCCCGGGGGAAAAACTGTTTTTT. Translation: CASSEPLIPGEKLFF.

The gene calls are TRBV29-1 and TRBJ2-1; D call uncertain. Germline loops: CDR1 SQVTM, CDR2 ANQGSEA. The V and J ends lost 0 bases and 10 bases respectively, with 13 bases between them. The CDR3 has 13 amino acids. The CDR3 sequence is CSVEDLDFPEQFF. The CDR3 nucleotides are TGCAGCGTTGAAGATCTCGACTTCCCGGAGCAGTTCTTC.

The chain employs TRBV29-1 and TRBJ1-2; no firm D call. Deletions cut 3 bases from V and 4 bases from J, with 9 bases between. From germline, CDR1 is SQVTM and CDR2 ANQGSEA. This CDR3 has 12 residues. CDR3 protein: CSVDQGFYGYTF. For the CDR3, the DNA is TGCAGCGTTGATCAAGGCTTCTATGGCTACACCTTC.

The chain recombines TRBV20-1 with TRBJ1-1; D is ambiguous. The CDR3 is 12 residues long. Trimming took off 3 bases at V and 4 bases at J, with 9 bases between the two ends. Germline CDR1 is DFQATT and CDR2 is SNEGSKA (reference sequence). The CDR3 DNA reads TGCAGTGCTAGCGGGAGGGTCACTGAAGCTTTCTTT. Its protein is CSASGRVTEAFF.

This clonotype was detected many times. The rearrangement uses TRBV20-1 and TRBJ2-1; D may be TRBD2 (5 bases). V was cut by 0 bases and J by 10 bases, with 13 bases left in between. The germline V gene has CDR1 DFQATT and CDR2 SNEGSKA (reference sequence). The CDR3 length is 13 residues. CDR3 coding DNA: TGCAGTGCTAGAGAGGGTAGCGACGTCGAGCAGTTCTTC. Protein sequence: CSAREGSDVEQFF.

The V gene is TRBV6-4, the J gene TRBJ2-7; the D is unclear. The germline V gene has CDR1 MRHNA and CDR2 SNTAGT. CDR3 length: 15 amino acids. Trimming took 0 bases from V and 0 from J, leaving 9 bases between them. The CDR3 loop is CASSDSSLFSYEQYF. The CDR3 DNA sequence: TGTGCCAGCAGTGACTCGAGCCTTTTCTCCTACGAGCAGTACTTC.

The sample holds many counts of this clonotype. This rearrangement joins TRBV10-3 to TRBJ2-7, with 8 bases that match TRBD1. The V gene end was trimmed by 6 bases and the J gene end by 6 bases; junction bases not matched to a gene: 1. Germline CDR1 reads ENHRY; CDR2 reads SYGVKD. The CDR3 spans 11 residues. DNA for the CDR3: TGTGCCATCAGCGGGACAGGCGAGCAGTACTTC. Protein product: CAISGTGEQYF.

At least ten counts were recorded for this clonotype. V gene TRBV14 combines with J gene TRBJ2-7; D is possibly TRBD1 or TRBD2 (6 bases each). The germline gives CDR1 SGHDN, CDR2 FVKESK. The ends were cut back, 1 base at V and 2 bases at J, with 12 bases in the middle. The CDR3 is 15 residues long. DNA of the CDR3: TGTGCCAGCAGCCAAGTGAGGGGGGCAACCTACGAGCAGTACTTC. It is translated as CASSQVRGATYEQYF.

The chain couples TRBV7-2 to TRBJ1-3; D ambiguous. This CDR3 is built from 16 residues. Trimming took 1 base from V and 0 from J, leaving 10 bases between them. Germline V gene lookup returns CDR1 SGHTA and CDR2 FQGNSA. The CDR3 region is CASSLEAQSSGNTIYF. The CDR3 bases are TGTGCCAGCAGCTTAGAGGCGCAGAGCTCTGGAAACACCATATATTTT.

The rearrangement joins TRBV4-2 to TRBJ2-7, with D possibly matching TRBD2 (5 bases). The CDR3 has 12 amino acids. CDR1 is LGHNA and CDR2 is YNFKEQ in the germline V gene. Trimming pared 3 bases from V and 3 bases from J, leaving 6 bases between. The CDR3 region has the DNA TGTGCCAGCAGCCACGGGAACTACGAGCAGTACTTC. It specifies CASSHGNYEQYF.

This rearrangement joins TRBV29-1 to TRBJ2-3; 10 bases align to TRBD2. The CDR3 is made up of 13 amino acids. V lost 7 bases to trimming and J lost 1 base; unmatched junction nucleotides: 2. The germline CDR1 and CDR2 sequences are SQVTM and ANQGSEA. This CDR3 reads CSGLAGGTDTQYF. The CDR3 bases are TGCAGCGGGCTAGCGGGGGGCACAGATACGCAGTATTTT.

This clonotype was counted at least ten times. The CDR3, as DNA: TGTGCCAGCAGTGACCCCGGGTTGAGCACAGATACGCAGTATTTT. This codes for CASSDPGLSTDTQYF. The rearrangement joins TRBV2 to TRBJ2-3; D is uncertain. Germline CDR1 reads SNHLY; CDR2 reads FYNNEI. V was pared by 3 bases and J by 0 bases, with 10 bases between. This CDR3 is 15 amino acids long.

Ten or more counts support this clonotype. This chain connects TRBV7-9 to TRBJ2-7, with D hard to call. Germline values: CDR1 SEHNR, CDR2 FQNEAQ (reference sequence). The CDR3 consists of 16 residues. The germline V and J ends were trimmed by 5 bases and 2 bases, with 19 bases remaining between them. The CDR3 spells CASSQTHSGAAYEQYF. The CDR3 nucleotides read TGTGCCAGCAGCCAGACACATTCGGGCGCTGCCTACGAGCAGTACTTC.

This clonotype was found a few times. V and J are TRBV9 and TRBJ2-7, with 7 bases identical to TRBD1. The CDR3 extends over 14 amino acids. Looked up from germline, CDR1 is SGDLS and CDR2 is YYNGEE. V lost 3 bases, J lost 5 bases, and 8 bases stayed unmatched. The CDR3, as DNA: TGTGCCAGCAGCGGAACCCTACAGGGGAACGAGCAGTACTTC. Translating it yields CASSGTLQGNEQYF.